Each of the 5 T cell receptor beta chains below was sequenced from the same sample in a study of T cell responses to AZD1222 COVID-19 vaccine. Here immunoSEQ multiplex PCR was the method, and the copy in TCRdb shows in-frame clones only, minus some. Among about 77,000 clones listed, 92% were seen once. Material: peripheral blood, obtained 28 days after the second AZD1222 dose. The receptor set was obtained from an adult who received the AZD1222 COVID-19 vaccine.

This chain uses TRBV6-2 or TRBV6-3 with TRBJ1-2; 7 bases are a match to TRBD1. Germline V gene sequence: CDR1 MNHEY, CDR2 SVGEGT. The trim removed 0 bases at V and 8 bases at J, leaving 6 bases unmatched. The CDR3 has 14 residues. The CDR3: CASSYSTGIGGYTF. CDR3 bases: TGTGCCAGCAGTTACTCGACAGGGATTGGCGGCTACACCTTC.

In DNA form, the CDR3 reads TGTGCCAGCAGCCAAGATTCAGGGCGGCAGGGGGATGGCTACACCTTC. This translates into CASSQDSGRQGDGYTF. This chain connects TRBV4-2 to TRBJ1-2, with TRBD1 matching over 7 bases. Trimming cost V 0 bases and J 6 bases; bases outside gene matches: 10. Germline lookup yields CDR1 LGHNA and CDR2 YNFKEQ. The CDR3 consists of 16 residues.

V usage is TRBV5-4 and J usage is TRBJ2-1; TRBD2 matches 10 bases. V dropped 3 bases and J dropped 9; count of bases not matched to a gene: 6. The germline gives CDR1 SGHNT, CDR2 YYREEE (reference sequence). This CDR3 region has 14 residues. The CDR3 sequence is CASSYRLAGVEQFF. The CDR3 nucleotides are TGTGCCAGCAGCTACCGACTAGCGGGTGTTGAGCAGTTCTTC.

V gene TRBV24-1 combines with J gene TRBJ2-1, with D possibly TRBD1 on 6 matching bases. CDR1 KGHDR and CDR2 SFDVKD come from the germline V gene. V was pared by 6 bases and J by 7 bases, with 15 bases between. This CDR3 is 14 amino acids long. Here the CDR3 reads CATSSGVPLNEQFF. For the CDR3, the DNA is TGTGCCACCAGTTCAGGGGTGCCCCTGAATGAGCAGTTCTTC.

The V and J genes are TRBV28 and TRBJ2-7; 7 bases fit TRBD1. Trimming cost V 6 bases and J 7 bases; bases outside gene matches: 21. The CDR3 extends over 17 amino acids. Germline CDR1 is MDHEN and CDR2 is SYDVKM. Here the CDR3 reads CASRTLSFVGGGGEQYF. CDR3 sequence (DNA): TGTGCCAGCAGAACCCTGTCGTTTGTAGGGGGCGGTGGTGAGCAGTACTTC.